These T cell receptor beta chains were read from a single sample in a study of cytomegalovirus exposure and HLA in healthy donors. Using immunoSEQ multiplex PCR, the repertoire was profiled, and TCRdb retains in-frame clones only, with some absent. The table gives 85,000 or so clones; the top ten clones make up about 1.1% of it. Sequenced sample: PBMCs. All receptors come from a woman aged 25 to 39 in good health and CMV-seronegative. Each CDR3 is given without its conserved first and last residue.

v_gene	j_gene	CDR3aa
TRBV30	TRBJ1-5	AWSVSRDQPQH
TRBV2	TRBJ1-5	ASTLHQTQGQPQH
TRBV6-5	TRBJ2-5	ASSYKGLGETQY
TRBV7-2	TRBJ1-5	ASSLGGGSLSNQPQH
TRBV30	TRBJ1-3	AFGQVGNTIY
TRBV4-1	TRBJ1-1	ASSLFGSGGNTEAF
TRBV11-2	TRBJ1-2	ASSAGLGYGYT
TRBV2	TRBJ1-1	ASRFKPGQGFTEAF
TRBV5-5	TRBJ1-1	ASSGGTVNTEAF
TRBV15	TRBJ1-1	ATSRDTGLTEAF
TRBV6-1	TRBJ1-2	ASIKTGGEYGYT
TRBV9	TRBJ2-1	ASSVSGGIRNEQF
TRBV5-1	TRBJ1-2	ASSTGQLGSLLNYGYT
TRBV19	TRBJ2-7	ASSAGVLREQY
TRBV29-1	TRBJ2-7	SVSGTSGRASGLYEQY
TRBV30	TRBJ2-2	AWRRTGALELF
TRBV2	TRBJ2-7	ASSAGYEQY
TRBV6-6	TRBJ1-2	ASSPGGLSNYGYT
TRBV12-5	TRBJ1-1	ASGFPRGGSNTEAF
TRBV9	TRBJ2-7	ASSVADSSYEQY
TRBV18	TRBJ2-2	ASSPTGRELF
TRBV10-3	TRBJ2-3	AISEWETSSPTQY
TRBV5-4	TRBJ2-7	ASSAQAGESYEQY
TRBV4-1	TRBJ1-1	ASSQDPRGGEAF
TRBV18	TRBJ1-2	ASSTGQTNNYGYT
TRBV9	TRBJ2-1	ASRGGQDNEQF
TRBV15	TRBJ1-4	ATSPSESLGRTNEKLF
TRBV9	TRBJ2-7	ASSVGEAGEQY
TRBV5-1	TRBJ2-7	ASSFGPAGSNYEQY
TRBV30	TRBJ1-2	AWHRDRPYGYT
TRBV29-1	TRBJ2-1	SVGGLMAGVGEQF
TRBV9	TRBJ2-1	ASSARLGGGPYNEQF
TRBV7-9	TRBJ2-1	ASSRSGSGAYNEQF
TRBV5-5	TRBJ1-2	ASSRPGGVNYGYT
TRBV6-1	TRBJ1-2	ASSSGTGLYGYT
TRBV30	TRBJ2-7	AWSKQGVGEQY